One and the same sample provided the 27 T cell receptor beta chains below, sequenced in a study of blood T cell repertoires in COVID-19. TCRdb's copy holds only in-frame clones and misses some; the assay was immunoSEQ multiplex PCR. Here the sample spans approximately 56,000 clones, roughly 86% being singletons. Sequencing input: peripheral blood. These receptors came from a man at least 80 years old with active or convalescent COVID-19.

The V and J genes are TRBV24-1 and TRBJ2-3; 13 bases line up with TRBD2. The germline V gene encodes CDR1 KGHDR and CDR2 SFDVKD. Trimming at V came to 9 bases and at J to 0 bases, leaving 8 bases not matched to a gene. The CDR3 sequence is 17 residues long. The CDR3 spells CATSPGLAGISTDTQYF. CDR3 DNA: TGTGCCACCTCTCCGGGACTAGCGGGAATTAGCACAGATACGCAGTATTTT.

The genes are TRBV5-1 and TRBJ2-1, with 10 bases fitting TRBD1. V was clipped by 5 bases and J by 6 bases; unmatched bases: 8. The CDR3 runs to 15 residues. Germline V gene lookup returns CDR1 SGHRS and CDR2 YFSETQ. Here the CDR3 DNA reads TGCGCCAGCAGGGCGTCGGGACAGGGGTTCAATGAGCAGTTCTTC. Translation: CASRASGQGFNEQFF.

This clone was recorded only once. This chain uses TRBV19 with TRBJ2-1, with a possible D match to TRBD1 (6 bases). Germline CDR1 LNHDA, CDR2 SQIVND (reference sequence). CDR3 length: 14 residues. The V end was cut by 3 bases, the J end by 2 bases, with 8 bases between. The CDR3 nucleotides read TGTGCCAGTAGTATGAGGGGGACCTACAATGAGCAGTTCTTC. Its translation is CASSMRGTYNEQFF. Full variable domain (outside the CDR3, taken from reference TRBV19 and TRBJ2-1): DGGITQSPKYLFRKEGQNVTLSCEQNLNHDAMYWYRQDPGQGLRLIYYSQIVNDFQKGDIAEGYSVSREKKESFPLTVTSAQKNPTAFYLCASSMRGTYNEQFFGPGTRLTVL.

The genes are TRBV7-9 and TRBJ1-2, with D maybe TRBD1 (6 bases). CDR3 size: 16 residues. V was cut by 6 bases and J by 2 bases, with 19 bases left in between. Germline loops: CDR1 SEHNR, CDR2 FQNEAQ (reference sequence). The CDR3 region has the DNA TGTGCCAGCAGTCTTGACAGGTTACTCCCAAACTATGGCTACACCTTC. Protein product: CASSLDRLLPNYGYTF.

CDR3 region: CASSVGGVNTEAFF. DNA for the CDR3: TGTGCCAGCAGTGTAGGCGGAGTAAACACTGAAGCTTTCTTT. This sequence joins TRBV2 and TRBJ1-1, with no clear D. The CDR3 extends over 14 amino acids. Germline V gene sequence: CDR1 SNHLY, CDR2 FYNNEI. Trimming left V 4 bases short and J 2 bases short, with 11 bases between.

This chain joins TRBV4-3 and TRBJ2-2; the D gene is possibly TRBD2 (6 bases). Germline V gene lookup returns CDR1 LGHNA and CDR2 YSLEER. There are 16 residues in the CDR3. The germline V and J ends were trimmed by 1 base and 4 bases, with 13 bases remaining between them. The CDR3 DNA reads TGCGCCAGCAGCCAAGTATTAGCGGACCTCACCGGGGAGCTGTTTTTT. This translates into CASSQVLADLTGELFF.

This clone was recorded once. J is TRBJ2-1 and V is TRBV5-6, with a possible D match to TRBD2 (7 bases). The germline gives CDR1 SGHDT, CDR2 YYEEEE. The V and J ends lost 0 bases and 2 bases respectively, with 12 bases between them. The CDR3 extends over 16 amino acids. The CDR3 DNA is TGTGCCAGCAGCTTGGATCGGGGGGCTACCTACAATGAGCAGTTCTTC. Encoded protein: CASSLDRGATYNEQFF.

The rearrangement uses TRBV7-9 and TRBJ2-7, with D hard to call. This CDR3 has 12 residues. V was cut by 5 bases and J by 1 base, with 6 bases left in between. Per germline, CDR1 SEHNR and CDR2 FQNEAQ (reference sequence). The CDR3 nucleotides are TGTGCCAGCAGCCCCAGGTCCTACGAGCAGTACTTC. It codes for CASSPRSYEQYF.

This clone has more than one count but fewer than ten. The chain employs TRBV7-2 and TRBJ2-4; a weak D match, TRBD2 (6 bases). Trimming shortened V by 0 bases and J by 9 bases, and 12 bases separated the two germline ends. Germline lookup yields CDR1 SGHTA and CDR2 FQGNSA. This CDR3 has 14 residues. Here the CDR3 reads CASSLAMEGAIQYF. Here the CDR3 DNA reads TGTGCCAGCAGCTTAGCGATGGAGGGCGCCATTCAGTACTTC.

V gene TRBV25-1 combines with J gene TRBJ2-2; TRBD1 matches 8 bases. Germline trimming cut 4 bases from V and 6 bases from J; bases unmatched to any gene: 10. The CDR3 has 16 residues. Germline CDR1 reads MGHDK; CDR2 reads SYGVNS. This CDR3 is CASSGSRQGSPGELFF. CDR3 bases: TGTGCCAGCAGTGGCAGTCGACAGGGGTCCCCCGGGGAGCTGTTTTTT.

The chain is built from TRBV28 and TRBJ2-4; D is perhaps TRBD1 (5 bases). V was trimmed by 2 bases and J by 6 bases, leaving 20 bases between them. The V gene's germline CDR1 is MDHEN and CDR2 SYDVKM. CDR3 length equals 17 residues. This chain's CDR3 is CASSLAIGPLRGNIQYF. In DNA, the CDR3 is TGTGCCAGCAGTTTAGCTATCGGACCACTTAGGGGAAACATTCAGTACTTC. Full variable domain (rest looked up from reference TRBV28 and TRBJ2-4): DVKVTQSSRYLVKRTGEKVFLECVQDMDHENMFWYRQDPGLGLRLIYFSYDVKMKEKGDIPEGYSVSREKKERFSLILESASTNQTSMYLCASSLAIGPLRGNIQYFGAGTRLSVL.

The chain combines TRBV6-1 with TRBJ2-7, with 8 bases aligning to TRBD1. The CDR3 runs 19 residues. CDR1 and CDR2 from the germline V gene are MNHNS and SASEGT. Trimming cost V 0 bases and J 2 bases; bases outside gene matches: 15. CDR3 sequence reads: CASSEAGRGRVLRTYEQYF. In DNA form, the CDR3 reads TGTGCCAGCAGTGAAGCGGGCAGGGGGCGCGTATTAAGAACCTACGAGCAGTACTTC.

This chain uses TRBV7-2 with TRBJ2-7; 10 nucleotides agree with TRBD2. V lost 4 bases and J lost 5; bases outside the gene matches: 5. The CDR3 has 14 amino acids. Per the germline V gene, CDR1 is SGHTA and CDR2 is FQGNSA. The CDR3 region has the DNA TGTGCCAGCAGCTCCGGACTAGCGGCCCACGAGCAGTACTTC. It is translated as CASSSGLAAHEQYF.

The rearrangement links TRBV4-3 to TRBJ2-7; TRBD1 agrees at 12 bases. V shed 1 base, J shed 7 bases, and the junction held 5 bases outside the gene matches. Germline CDR1 LGHNA, CDR2 YSLEER. This CDR3 has 15 amino acids. CDR3: CASSQGGQGAWEQYF. The CDR3, as DNA: TGCGCCAGCAGCCAAGGGGGACAGGGGGCTTGGGAGCAGTACTTC.

CDR3 nucleotides: TGTGCCTGGAGTGTAGGGGGGGCTGGCACCGGGGAGCTGTTTTTT. It translates to CAWSVGGAGTGELFF. The rearrangement links TRBV30 to TRBJ2-2; D may be TRBD2 (7 bases). Looked up from germline, CDR1 is GTSNPN and CDR2 is SVGIG (reference sequence). CDR3 length: 15 residues. Trimming left V 0 bases short and J 4 bases short, with 12 bases between.

The chain employs TRBV9 and TRBJ2-4, with 9 bases identical to TRBD1. The CDR3 length is 13 residues. Germline CDR1 and CDR2: SGDLS and YYNGEE. Trimming removed 3 bases from V and 8 bases from J; junction bases left unmatched: 3. The CDR3 DNA sequence: TGTGCCAGCAGCGCCAGGACAGGGGACATTCAGTACTTC. Residues: CASSARTGDIQYF. The entire variable domain, with the rest obtained from reference TRBV9 and TRBJ2-4, is as follows: DSGVTQTPKHLITATGQRVTLRCSPRSGDLSVYWYQQSLDQGLQFLIQYYNGEERAKGNILERFSAQQFPDLHSELNLSSLELGDSALYFCASSARTGDIQYFGAGTRLSVL.

V gene TRBV11-3 combines with J gene TRBJ2-1, with D tentatively TRBD1 (7 bases). Germline V lookup: CDR1 SGHNT, CDR2 YENEEA. The length of the CDR3 is 12 residues. Trimming took 4 bases from V and 7 from J, leaving 8 bases between them. The CDR3 loop reads CASSSGGNEQFF. For the CDR3, the DNA is TGTGCCAGCAGCTCAGGGGGGAATGAGCAGTTCTTC.

V and J are TRBV6-5 and TRBJ1-2, with 8 bases lining up with TRBD1. CDR1 and CDR2 from the germline V gene are MNHEY and SVGAGI. The CDR3 length is 15 residues. Trimming at V came to 4 bases and at J to 8 bases, leaving 12 bases not matched to a gene. The CDR3: CASSLGQEILIGYTF. CDR3 DNA: TGTGCCAGCAGTTTGGGACAGGAGATACTCATCGGCTACACCTTC.

The V and J genes are TRBV11-1 and TRBJ2-3; TRBD1 matches 9 bases. Germline CDR1 SGHAT, CDR2 FQDESV (reference sequence). CDR3 length: 16 amino acids. V gave up 5 bases and J gave up 3 bases; unmatched junction bases: 9. The CDR3 DNA sequence: TGTGCCAGCAGCCCCCGGACAGGGGATGGGACAGATACGCAGTATTTT. Translated, it gives CASSPRTGDGTDTQYF.

The chain carries TRBV24-1 and TRBJ1-2, with 7 bases lining up with TRBD1. The CDR3 runs 17 residues. V shed 4 bases and J 5 bases; nucleotides not matched to a gene: 15. Germline V CDR1 and CDR2: KGHDR, SFDVKD. The CDR3 protein is CATSDHSDRTGLYGYTF. CDR3 sequence (DNA): TGTGCCACCAGTGACCACTCCGATAGGACAGGACTATATGGCTACACCTTC.

This clone was observed once. This chain connects TRBV30 to TRBJ1-1; no firm D call. Germline values: CDR1 GTSNPN, CDR2 SVGIG (reference sequence). This CDR3 has 12 amino acids. Trimming cost V 5 bases and J 1 base, with 8 bases left between them. CDR3 loop: CAWSSWNTEAFF. The CDR3 DNA reads as TGTGCCTGGTCCTCGTGGAACACTGAAGCTTTCTTT.

This clone was recorded only once. The V gene is TRBV3-1 (or the pseudogene TRBV3-2), the J gene TRBJ2-1; 7 bases line up with TRBD1. This CDR3 comprises 14 residues. From germline, CDR1 is LGHDT and CDR2 YNNKEL (reference sequence). Germline trimming cut 0 bases from V and 5 bases from J; bases unmatched to any gene: 1. The CDR3 DNA is TGTGCCAGCAGCCAAGACAGGGGGAACAATGAGCAGTTCTTC. This translates into CASSQDRGNNEQFF.

V gene TRBV28 combines with J gene TRBJ1-1; the D gene is possibly TRBD1 (6 bases). Germline V lookup: CDR1 MDHEN, CDR2 SYDVKM. The germline V and J ends were trimmed by 4 bases and 10 bases, with 10 bases remaining between them. The CDR3 runs to 11 residues. The CDR3 nucleotides read TGTGCCAGCAGTTCAGGGGTTACAGCTTTCTTT. This encodes CASSSGVTAFF.

The chain employs TRBV18 and TRBJ1-6; tentatively, D is TRBD1 (6 bases). This CDR3 is built from 15 residues. Germline-derived CDR1 and CDR2 are KGHSH and LQKENI. V was clipped by 3 bases and J by 7 bases, with 13 bases between them. In nucleotides, the CDR3 is TGTGCCAGCTCACCTAGGACAGCCGAGAATTCACCCCTCCACTTT. Translation: CASSPRTAENSPLHF.

The chain couples TRBV13 to TRBJ2-1; 7 positions match TRBD1. CDR1 PRHDT and CDR2 FYEKMQ come from the germline V gene (reference sequence). The ends lost 10 bases at V and 4 bases at J; junction bases unmatched: 16. The CDR3 is 16 amino acids. The CDR3 DNA sequence: TGTGCCAACCGGACAGGCCTGACGGAACCGTACAATGAGCAGTTCTTC. Protein sequence: CANRTGLTEPYNEQFF.

The chain couples TRBV7-9 to TRBJ1-5; D is ambiguous. The CDR3 is 14 residues long. Trimming left V 5 bases short and J 0 bases short, with 8 bases between. The germline V gene encodes CDR1 SEHNR and CDR2 FQNEAQ (reference sequence). The CDR3 DNA follows: TGTGCCAGCAGCCTTCAGGATAGCAATCAGCCCCAGCATTTT. This translates into CASSLQDSNQPQHF.

J is TRBJ2-1 and V is TRBV11-3, with TRBD2 matching over 10 bases. J gave up 1 base and V 1 base, and 7 bases lay outside the gene matches. Germline V gene sequence: CDR1 SGHNT, CDR2 YENEEA. The CDR3 extends over 18 amino acids. The CDR3 sequence: CASSLGAGGLDSYNEQFF. DNA of the CDR3: TGTGCCAGCAGCTTAGGAGCGGGGGGGCTTGATTCCTACAATGAGCAGTTCTTC.